This TCR beta chain was captured in a study of shared clonotypes between healthy human individuals (dated by TCRdb to 2020 to 2021). Turning to the overall study: The cohort included a few men and two women between 18 and 49 years of age. Per donor, three plates each were used for CD4 naive and CD4 memory, two for CD8 naive, and one for CD8 memory. Leukapheresis yielded between about 0.8 and 8.9 billion PBMCs per donor. To estimate repertoire size and how much clonotype sharing occurs between individuals, the study deeply sequenced the blood TCR repertoires of five healthy adults. Different laboratories and diverse techniques were used to prepare libraries and sequence TCR repertoires, to increase sequencing depth and limit assay-specific biases. Here is what the overall study found, with its caveats: Compared with non-shared clonotypes, clonotypes shared by all four sorted-subset donors had higher generation probabilities. Naive subsets generally had larger estimated clonotype richness than memory subsets did. Only blood was sampled, and tissue TCR repertoires likely differ from those in blood. Even with the large sequencing depth, rarefaction of the sorted-subset datasets indicated that sequencing was incomplete. Sharing across a handful of donors was observed for roughly 5.4% of naive CD4, over 3% of naive CD8, 2% to 2.5% of memory CD4, and about 0.4% of memory CD8 clonotypes. Based on pairwise subsampling, the degree of clonotype sharing among donors was expected to be affected by sequencing depth. Because the study included a small number of donors, the genetic and exposure-history diversity represented was limited.

As regards this clone: Its antigen target is currently unknown. It has no much larger one-base neighbor in the sample; base qualities were not kept.

The CDR3 starts with the cysteine, ends with the phenylalanine, and has 18 residues. Here the CDR3 DNA is all that survives: 54 bases in frame from base 1. V and J are trimmed by 5 bases and 2 bases, and the gene matches miss 10 bases of the junction. The germline V gene (reference sequence) gives CDR1 as LNHDA and CDR2 as SQIVND. Using the deep immunoSEQ assay, multiplex PCR amplified TCR CDR3 regions from genomic DNA. Extracted genomic DNA from each cell subset was distributed evenly across all wells of several immunoSEQ 96-well plates, and each plate was treated as a replicate. Each replicate PCR for sorted subsets received roughly 200 ng genomic DNA, equal to tens of thousands of T cell genomes. Purified libraries were quantified with a Qubit 3.0 fluorometer, sized on a Bioanalyzer 2100, and re-quantified with the KAPA Library Quantification kit. Every immunoSEQ 96-well plate was sequenced on a separate single-read 150-cycle Illumina NextSeq 550 flow cell. On the authors' methods: Because the immunoSEQ output held only junctional sequences and lacked quality scores, the filtering could not match the filtering applied to full-length reads. Sequences were annotated with PyIR, a Python wrapper for IgBLAST v1.9, using IMGT germline references to assign V/J genes and CDR3. Reads with weak V/J assignments (E-value above 1e-6), missing CDR3, stop codons, out-of-frame junctions, or ambiguous translated residues were removed. V3J clonotypes were defined as sequences sharing an identical inferred V gene, J gene, and CDR3 amino acid sequence. Percentage overlap between repertoires was calculated by dividing the number of shared unique clonotypes by the size of the smaller repertoire. Three approaches were used to assess repertoire richness: RTK rarefaction, the Chao1 estimator, and Recon v2.1 estimates of unobserved clonotypes. For all TCRbeta clonotypes obtained by the gDNA method from a handful of donors, generation probabilities were computed with OLGA. TCRdb took over this immuneACCESS table, retaining in-frame rearrangements with V and J assigned. Such tables are incomplete; in checked studies, under half of the missing clones stem from an unresolved V gene, and the remainder is unexplained. That table furnishes V, J and clone size, whereas the DNA furnished D and trimming. The sample data list over a million clones, and 95% to 97% of these were observed just once. Roughly 1.2% of the sample comes from the top ten.

Donors were healthy HIV-negative adults with no recently reported acute infections or vaccinations. All donors were Caucasian adults living in Nashville, Tennessee, USA. Magnetic negative selection was used to enrich CD4+ T cells, after which naive cells were positively selected on CD45RA and the negative fraction became the memory subset. Blood was obtained by leukapheresis, after which PBMCs were separated by Ficoll-Histopaque density gradient centrifugation and cryopreserved in liquid nitrogen vapor phase. Purity and quantity of every magnetically sorted T cell population were checked by analytical flow cytometry. Genomic DNA was isolated from every sorted fraction and measured by UV absorbance on a Nanodrop 2000c.

The rearrangement joined TRBV19 to TRBJ1-5; 12 of the junction bases match TRBD1. The specimen was naive CD4+ T cells sorted from blood. The cell subset or site tag for this specimen amounts to: CD45RA+ positively selected. This clonotype originated in a man aged 25-45 years in good health. The nucleotides are TGTGCCAGTAGTGGCCGGGACAGGGGGCGCGGAGGCAATCAGCCCCAGCATTTT. Its translation is CASSGRDRGRGGNQPQHF. The full variable domain, with segments outside the CDR3 supplied by the reference TRBV19 and TRBJ1-5 proteins, appears as DGGITQSPKYLFRKEGQNVTLSCEQNLNHDAMYWYRQDPGQGLRLIYYSQIVNDFQKGDIAEGYSVSREKKESFPLTVTSAQKNPTAFYLCASSGRDRGRGGNQPQHFGDGTRLSIL.